The text below deals with one T cell receptor beta chain. Its antigen is as yet unknown. The data are from a study of T-cell memory formation after mild COVID-19. TCRdb re-derived calls from the 5' RACE reads in MiXCR, one entry per CDR3 protein. This sample has approximately 290,000 distinct CDR3 sequences, with roughly 15% found just once. Study results and limitations: Day 15 to 85 contracting clones showed balanced CD4/CD8; day 15 to 37 expanders favored CD4+.

Sequencing was done on a sample of PBMCs or a T cell subset sorted from them (not recorded which). This receptor was obtained from a man aged 18 to 30 who had mild COVID-19 (a few samples of this study predate the infection). Cell type and time point are not known.

The CDR3 DNA is TGTGCCAGCAGCGCCGCATCTAGCTCCTACAATGAGCAGTTCTTC. It is translated as CASSAASSSYNEQFF. The genes are TRBV9 and TRBJ2-1; D unclear. V was trimmed by 3 bases and J by 0 bases, leaving 10 bases between them. CDR3 length: 15 residues. CDR1 is SGDLS and CDR2 is YYNGEE in the germline V gene.